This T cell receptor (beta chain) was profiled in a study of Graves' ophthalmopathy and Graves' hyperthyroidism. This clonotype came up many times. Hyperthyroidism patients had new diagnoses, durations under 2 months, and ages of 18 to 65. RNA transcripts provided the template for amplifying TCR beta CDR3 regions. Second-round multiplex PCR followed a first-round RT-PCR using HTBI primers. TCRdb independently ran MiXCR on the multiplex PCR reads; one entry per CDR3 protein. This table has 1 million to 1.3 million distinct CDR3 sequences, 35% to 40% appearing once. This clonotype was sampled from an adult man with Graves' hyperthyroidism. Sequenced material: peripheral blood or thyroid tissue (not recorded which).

CDR3 region: CSARRAKQDAHDYGYTF. The DNA for the CDR3 is TGCAGTGCTAGGAGGGCGAAACAGGATGCGCACGACTATGGCTACACCTTC. This chain uses TRBV20-1 with TRBJ1-2; TRBD1 might be the D (5 bases). Germline CDR1 is DFQATT and CDR2 is SNEGSKA (reference sequence). The CDR3 consists of 17 residues. Between the trimmed V and J ends, which lost 3 bases and 3 bases, there was a span of 23 bases.